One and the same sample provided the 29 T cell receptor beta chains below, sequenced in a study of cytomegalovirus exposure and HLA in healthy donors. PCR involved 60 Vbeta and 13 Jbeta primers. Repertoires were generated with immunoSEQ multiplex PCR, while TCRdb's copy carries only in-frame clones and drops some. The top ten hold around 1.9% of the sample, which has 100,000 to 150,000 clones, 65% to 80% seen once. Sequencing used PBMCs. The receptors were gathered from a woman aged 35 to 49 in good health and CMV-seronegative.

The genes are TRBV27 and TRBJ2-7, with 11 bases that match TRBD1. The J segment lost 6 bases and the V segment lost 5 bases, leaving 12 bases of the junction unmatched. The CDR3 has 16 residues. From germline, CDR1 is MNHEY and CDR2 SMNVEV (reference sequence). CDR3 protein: CASSPRDRGFFGEQYF. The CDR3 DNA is TGTGCCAGCAGTCCGCGGGACAGGGGGTTCTTTGGCGAGCAGTACTTC.

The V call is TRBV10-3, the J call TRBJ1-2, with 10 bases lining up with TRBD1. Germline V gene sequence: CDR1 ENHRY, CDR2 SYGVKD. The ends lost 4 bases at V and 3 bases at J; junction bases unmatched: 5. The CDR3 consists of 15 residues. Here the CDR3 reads CAISVGTGEDYGYTF. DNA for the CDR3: TGTGCCATCAGTGTGGGGACAGGGGAGGACTATGGCTACACCTTC.

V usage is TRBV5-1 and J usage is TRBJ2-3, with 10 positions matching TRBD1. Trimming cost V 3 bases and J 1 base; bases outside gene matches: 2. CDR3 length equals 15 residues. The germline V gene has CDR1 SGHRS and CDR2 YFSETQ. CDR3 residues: CASSWTGGGTDTQYF. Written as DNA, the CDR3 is TGCGCCAGCAGCTGGACAGGGGGAGGCACAGATACGCAGTATTTT.

DNA for the CDR3: TGTGCCAGCAGTTTACTGGGCCTGAACACTGAAGCTTTCTTT. It translates to CASSLLGLNTEAFF. The J gene is TRBJ1-1, the V gene TRBV28; D gene uncertain. Germline CDR1 reads MDHEN; CDR2 reads SYDVKM. This CDR3 region has 14 residues. V was trimmed by 2 bases and J by 0 bases, leaving 7 bases between them.

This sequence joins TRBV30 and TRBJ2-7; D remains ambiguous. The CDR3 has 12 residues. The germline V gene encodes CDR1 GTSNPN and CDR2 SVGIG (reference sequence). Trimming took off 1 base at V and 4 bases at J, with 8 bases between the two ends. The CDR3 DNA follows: TGTGCCTGGAGTGGAGGTGGGTACGAGCAGTACTTC. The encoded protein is CAWSGGGYEQYF.

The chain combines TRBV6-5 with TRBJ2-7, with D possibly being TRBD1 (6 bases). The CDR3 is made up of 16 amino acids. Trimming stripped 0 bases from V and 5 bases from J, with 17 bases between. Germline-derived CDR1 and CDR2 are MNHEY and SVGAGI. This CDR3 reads CASSYSISAGAHEQYF. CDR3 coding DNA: TGTGCCAGCAGTTACTCGATTTCGGCAGGGGCCCACGAGCAGTACTTC.

The CDR3: CASSVGGGTDTQYF. The CDR3 nucleotides are TGCGCCAGCAGTGTAGGGGGGGGAACAGATACGCAGTATTTT. The chain is built from TRBV10-2 and TRBJ2-3, with a possible D match to TRBD2 (7 bases). The V end was cut by 4 bases, the J end by 3 bases, with 11 bases between. Germline CDR1 WSHSY, CDR2 SAAADI. There are 14 residues in the CDR3.

CDR3 nucleotides: TGTGCCAGCAGCACCTGGACAGGGGCGCACTCCTACGAGCAGTACTTC. Translation gives CASSTWTGAHSYEQYF. The chain employs TRBV11-1 and TRBJ2-7, with 9 nucleotides matching TRBD1. Germline lookup yields CDR1 SGHAT and CDR2 FQDESV (reference sequence). The CDR3 loop spans 16 amino acids. The V and J ends lost 5 bases and 0 bases, in that order; junction bases with no gene match: 8.

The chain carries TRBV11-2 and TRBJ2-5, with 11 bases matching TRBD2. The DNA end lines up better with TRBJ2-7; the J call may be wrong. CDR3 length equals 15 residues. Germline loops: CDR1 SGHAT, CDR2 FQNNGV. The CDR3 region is CASSSLAGATYEQYF. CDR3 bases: TGTGCCAGCAGCTCACTAGCGGGAGCGACCTACGAGCAGTACTTC.

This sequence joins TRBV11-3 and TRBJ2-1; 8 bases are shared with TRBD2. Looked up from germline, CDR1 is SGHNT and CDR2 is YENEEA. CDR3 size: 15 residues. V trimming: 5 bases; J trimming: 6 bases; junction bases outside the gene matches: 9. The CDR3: CASSPGTSARNEQFF. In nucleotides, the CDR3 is TGTGCCAGCAGCCCCGGGACTAGTGCCCGCAATGAGCAGTTCTTC.

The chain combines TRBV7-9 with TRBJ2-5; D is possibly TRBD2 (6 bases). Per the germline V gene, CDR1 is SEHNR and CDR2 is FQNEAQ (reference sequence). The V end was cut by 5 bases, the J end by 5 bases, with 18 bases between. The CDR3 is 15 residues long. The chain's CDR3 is CASSTKTEGGETQYF. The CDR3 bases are TGTGCCAGCAGCACAAAAACGGAAGGAGGGGAGACCCAGTACTTC. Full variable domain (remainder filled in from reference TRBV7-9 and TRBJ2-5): DTGVSQNPRHKITKRGQNVTFRCDPISEHNRLYWYRQTLGQGPEFLTYFQNEAQLEKSRLLSDRFSAERPKGSFSTLEIQRTEQGDSAMYLCASSTKTEGGETQYFGPGTRLLVL.

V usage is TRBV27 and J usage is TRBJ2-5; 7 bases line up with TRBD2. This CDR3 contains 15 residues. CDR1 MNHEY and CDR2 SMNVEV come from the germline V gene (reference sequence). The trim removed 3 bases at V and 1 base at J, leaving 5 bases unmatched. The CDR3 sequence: CASSFSGGLQETQYF. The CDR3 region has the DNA TGTGCCAGCAGTTTTTCGGGAGGCCTCCAAGAGACCCAGTACTTC.

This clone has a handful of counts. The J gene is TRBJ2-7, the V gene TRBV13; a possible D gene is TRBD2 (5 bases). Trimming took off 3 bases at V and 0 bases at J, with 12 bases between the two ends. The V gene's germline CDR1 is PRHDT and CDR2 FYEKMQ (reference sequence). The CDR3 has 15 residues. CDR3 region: CASSFGLVSSYEQYF. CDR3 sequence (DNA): TGTGCCAGCAGCTTCGGACTCGTTAGCTCCTACGAGCAGTACTTC.

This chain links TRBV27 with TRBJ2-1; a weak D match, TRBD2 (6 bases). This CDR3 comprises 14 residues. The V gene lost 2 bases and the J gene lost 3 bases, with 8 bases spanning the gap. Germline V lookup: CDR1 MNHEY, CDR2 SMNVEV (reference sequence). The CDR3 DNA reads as TGTGCCAGCAGTTTAGTGGGACTCTACAATGAGCAGTTCTTC. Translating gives CASSLVGLYNEQFF.

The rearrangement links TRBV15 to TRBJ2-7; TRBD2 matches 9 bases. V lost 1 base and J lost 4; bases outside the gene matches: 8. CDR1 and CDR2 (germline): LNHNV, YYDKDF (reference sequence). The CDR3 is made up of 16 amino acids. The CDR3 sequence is CATSRVASGGRYEQYF. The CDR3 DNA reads TGTGCCACCAGCAGAGTAGCCAGCGGGGGGAGGTACGAGCAGTACTTC.

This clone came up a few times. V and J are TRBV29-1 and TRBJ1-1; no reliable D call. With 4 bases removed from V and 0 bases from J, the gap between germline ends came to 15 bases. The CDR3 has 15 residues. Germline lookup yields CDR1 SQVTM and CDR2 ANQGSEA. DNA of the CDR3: TGCAGCGTTGTCGGATCGGGGTCCCTGAACACTGAAGCTTTCTTT. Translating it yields CSVVGSGSLNTEAFF.

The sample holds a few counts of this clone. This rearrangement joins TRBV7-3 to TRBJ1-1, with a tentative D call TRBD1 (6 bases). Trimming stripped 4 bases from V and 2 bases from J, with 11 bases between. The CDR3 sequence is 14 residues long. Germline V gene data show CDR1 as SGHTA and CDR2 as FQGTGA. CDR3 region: CASSSDRSNTEAFF. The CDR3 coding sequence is TGTGCCAGCAGCTCGGACAGATCTAACACTGAAGCTTTCTTT.

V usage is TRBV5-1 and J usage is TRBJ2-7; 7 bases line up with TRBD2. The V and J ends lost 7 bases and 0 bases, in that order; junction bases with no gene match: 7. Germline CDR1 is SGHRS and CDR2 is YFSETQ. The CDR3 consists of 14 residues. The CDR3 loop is CASRGGRSSYEQYF. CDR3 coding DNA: TGCGCCAGCCGGGGCGGGAGATCCTCCTACGAGCAGTACTTC.

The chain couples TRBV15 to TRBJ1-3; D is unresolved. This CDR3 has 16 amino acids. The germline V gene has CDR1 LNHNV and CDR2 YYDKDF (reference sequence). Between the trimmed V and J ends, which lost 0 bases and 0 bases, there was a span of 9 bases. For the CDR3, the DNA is TGTGCCACCAGCAGAGATCCACAGATCTCTGGAAACACCATATATTTT. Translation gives CATSRDPQISGNTIYF.

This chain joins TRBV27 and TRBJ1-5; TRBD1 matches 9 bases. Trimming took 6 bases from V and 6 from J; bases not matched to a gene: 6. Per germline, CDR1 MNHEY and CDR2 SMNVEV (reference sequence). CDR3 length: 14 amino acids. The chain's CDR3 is CASRAGQGPQPQHF. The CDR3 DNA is TGTGCCAGCAGGGCGGGACAGGGTCCTCAGCCCCAGCATTTT.

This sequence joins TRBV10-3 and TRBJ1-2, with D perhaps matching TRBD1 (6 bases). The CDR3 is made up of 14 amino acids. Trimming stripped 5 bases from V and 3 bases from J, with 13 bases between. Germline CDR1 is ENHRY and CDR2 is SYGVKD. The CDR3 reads CAISFGGGDYGYTF. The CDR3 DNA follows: TGTGCCATCAGTTTCGGGGGGGGCGACTATGGCTACACCTTC.

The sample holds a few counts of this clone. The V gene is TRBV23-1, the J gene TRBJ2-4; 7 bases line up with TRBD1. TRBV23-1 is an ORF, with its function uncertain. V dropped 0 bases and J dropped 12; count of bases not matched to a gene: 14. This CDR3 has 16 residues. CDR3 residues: CASSQSRQGRCDSQYF. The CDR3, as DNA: TGCGCCAGCAGTCAATCGCGACAGGGCCGGTGCGACAGTCAGTACTTC.

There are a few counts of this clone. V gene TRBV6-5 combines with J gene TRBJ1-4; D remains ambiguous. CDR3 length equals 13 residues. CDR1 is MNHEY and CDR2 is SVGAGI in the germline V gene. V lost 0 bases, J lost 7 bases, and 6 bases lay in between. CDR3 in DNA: TGTGCCAGCAGTTACTCGATCGGTGAAAAACTGTTTTTT. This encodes CASSYSIGEKLFF.

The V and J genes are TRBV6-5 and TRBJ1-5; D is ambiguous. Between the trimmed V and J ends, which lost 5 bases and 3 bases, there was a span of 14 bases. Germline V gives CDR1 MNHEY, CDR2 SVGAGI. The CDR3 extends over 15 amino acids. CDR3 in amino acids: CASSRSLILNQPQHF. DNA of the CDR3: TGTGCCAGCAGTCGCTCACTTATCCTCAATCAGCCCCAGCATTTT.

The CDR3 sequence: CATSRDRAGASGELFF. In DNA, the CDR3 is TGTGCCACCAGCAGAGATAGGGCAGGGGCCTCCGGGGAGCTGTTTTTT. The V gene is TRBV15, the J gene TRBJ2-2; possible D gene TRBD1, 6 bases. This CDR3 is built from 16 residues. Deletions cut 0 bases from V and 6 bases from J, with 14 bases between. From germline, CDR1 is LNHNV and CDR2 YYDKDF (reference sequence).

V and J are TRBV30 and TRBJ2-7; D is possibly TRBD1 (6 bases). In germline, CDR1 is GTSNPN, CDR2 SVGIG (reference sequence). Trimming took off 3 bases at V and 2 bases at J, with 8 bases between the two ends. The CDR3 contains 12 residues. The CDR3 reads CAWSRQAYEQYF. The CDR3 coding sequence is TGTGCCTGGAGCCGACAGGCCTACGAGCAGTACTTC.

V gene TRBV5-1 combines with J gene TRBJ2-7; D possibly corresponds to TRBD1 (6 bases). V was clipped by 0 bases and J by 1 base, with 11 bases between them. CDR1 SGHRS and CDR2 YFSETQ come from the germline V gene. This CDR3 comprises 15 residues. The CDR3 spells CASSLGQAYSYEQYF. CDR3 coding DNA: TGCGCCAGCAGCTTGGGACAGGCATATTCCTACGAGCAGTACTTC.

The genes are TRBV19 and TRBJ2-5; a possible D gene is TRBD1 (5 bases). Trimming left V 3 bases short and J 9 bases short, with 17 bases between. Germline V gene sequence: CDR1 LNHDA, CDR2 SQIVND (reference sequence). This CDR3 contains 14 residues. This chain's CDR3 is CASSIWGVPDAQYF. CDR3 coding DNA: TGTGCCAGTAGTATCTGGGGCGTGCCCGACGCCCAGTACTTC.

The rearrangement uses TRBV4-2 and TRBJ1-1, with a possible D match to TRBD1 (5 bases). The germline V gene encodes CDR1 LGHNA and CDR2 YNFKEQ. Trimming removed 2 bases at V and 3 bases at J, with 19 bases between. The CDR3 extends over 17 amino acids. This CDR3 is CASSQKFLAGRDTEAFF. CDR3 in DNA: TGTGCCAGCAGCCAAAAGTTCTTGGCAGGGAGGGACACTGAAGCTTTCTTT.